This TCR beta chain came from a study of metastatic and nonmetastatic thyroid tumors. Overall study context: Malignant and benign thyroid patients had repertoires compared in peripheral blood and tumor or nodule tissue.

This clone has at least ten counts. This specimen includes other DNA sequences encoding the same CDR3. Patients were all untreated before their thyroid surgery. In the source study's methods: CDR3 differences across clinicopathological groups were used to build a distant-metastasis classifier for papillary thyroid cancer. Using MiXCR, TCRdb re-called clones from the PCR reads. The V and J calls and clone size come from TCRdb's table, not from the authors' own analysis. The data contain almost 35,000 clones, over 15% of them singletons. This CDR3 has 13 amino acids. Germline V CDR1 and CDR2: MNHNS, SASEGT. V was cut by 6 bases and J by 6 bases, with 13 bases left in between.

The source is a female donor with papillary thyroid cancer or a benign thyroid nodule (not recorded which). Some clones in this sample may be carry-over from other donors' samples. Sequences were obtained from blood. The gene calls are TRBV6-1 and TRBJ2-3; D is unclear. CDR3: CASSRTVMDTQYF. The CDR3 DNA follows: TGTGCCAGCAGCCGAACCGTCATGGATACGCAGTATTTT.